This TCR beta chain was found in a study of radiotherapy plus CTLA-4 blockade in lung cancer. Whole-study context: 15% to 20% of enrolled patients responded objectively, and about 30% had disease control. General study results and limits: Blood saw expansion of tumor-derived TCR clones after radiotherapy plus ipilimumab. Early clone dynamics of blood T cells, plus interferon-beta, reportedly predicted response best.

With respect to this clone: Its target is not known.

Repertoires were generated with immunoSEQ multiplex PCR, while TCRdb's copy carries only in-frame clones and drops some. The profile shows roughly 100,000 clones, over 65% of them singletons. This specimen was peripheral blood, taken from a patient treated with radiotherapy plus ipilimumab. The origin of this receptor is a human donor with non-small cell lung cancer that progressed on radiotherapy plus ipilimumab. Some clones in this sample may be carry-over from other donors' samples.

CDR3 sequence: CASSPGSRDTQYF. CDR3 sequence (DNA): TGTGCCAGCTCACCAGGCAGCCGAGATACGCAGTATTTT. The genes are TRBV18 and TRBJ2-3; D gene unclear. V shed 2 bases and J shed 5 bases, with 8 bases lying between them. Per germline, CDR1 KGHSH and CDR2 LQKENI. The CDR3 is made up of 13 amino acids.